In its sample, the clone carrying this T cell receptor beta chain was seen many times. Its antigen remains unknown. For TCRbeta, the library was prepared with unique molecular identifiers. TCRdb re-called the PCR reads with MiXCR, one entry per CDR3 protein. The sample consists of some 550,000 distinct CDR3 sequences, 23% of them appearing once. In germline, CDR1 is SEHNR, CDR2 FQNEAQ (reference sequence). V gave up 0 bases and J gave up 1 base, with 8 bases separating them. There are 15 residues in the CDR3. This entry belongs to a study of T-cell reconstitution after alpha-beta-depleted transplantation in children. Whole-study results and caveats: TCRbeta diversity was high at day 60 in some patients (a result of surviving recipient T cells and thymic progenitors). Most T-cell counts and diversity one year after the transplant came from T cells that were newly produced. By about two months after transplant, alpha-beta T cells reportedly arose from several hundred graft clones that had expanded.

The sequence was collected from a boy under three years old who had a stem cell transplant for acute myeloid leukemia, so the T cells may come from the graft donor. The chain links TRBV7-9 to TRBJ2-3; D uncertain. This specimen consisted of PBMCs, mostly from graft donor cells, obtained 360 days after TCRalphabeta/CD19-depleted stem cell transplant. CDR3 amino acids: CASSLAVGGTDTQYF. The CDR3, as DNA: TGTGCCAGCAGCTTAGCGGTGGGCGGCACAGATACGCAGTATTTT.